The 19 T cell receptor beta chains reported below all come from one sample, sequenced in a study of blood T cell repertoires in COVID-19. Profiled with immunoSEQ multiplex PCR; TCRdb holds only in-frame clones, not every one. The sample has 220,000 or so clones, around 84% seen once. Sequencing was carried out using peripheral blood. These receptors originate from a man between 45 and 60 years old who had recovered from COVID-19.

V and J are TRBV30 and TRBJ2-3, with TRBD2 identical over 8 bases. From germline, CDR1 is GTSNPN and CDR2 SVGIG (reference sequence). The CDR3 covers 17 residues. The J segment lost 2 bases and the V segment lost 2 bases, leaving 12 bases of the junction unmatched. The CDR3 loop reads CAWSSTRTSRSTDTQYF. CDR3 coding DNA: TGTGCCTGGAGTTCAACGCGGACTAGCAGATCCACAGATACGCAGTATTTT.

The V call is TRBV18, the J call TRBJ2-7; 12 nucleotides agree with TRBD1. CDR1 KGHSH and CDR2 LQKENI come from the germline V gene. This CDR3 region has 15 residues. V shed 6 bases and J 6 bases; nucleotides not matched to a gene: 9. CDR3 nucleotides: TGTGCCAGCTCTCAACCGGGACAGGGGGCTCTCGAGCAGTACTTC. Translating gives CASSQPGQGALEQYF.

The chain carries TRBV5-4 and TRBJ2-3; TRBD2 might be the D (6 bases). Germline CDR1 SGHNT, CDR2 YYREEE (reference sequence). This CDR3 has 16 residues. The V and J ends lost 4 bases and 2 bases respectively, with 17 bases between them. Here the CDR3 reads CASSEVGSLSTDTQYF. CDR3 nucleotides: TGTGCCAGCAGCGAAGTCGGGAGTCTCTCCACAGATACGCAGTATTTT. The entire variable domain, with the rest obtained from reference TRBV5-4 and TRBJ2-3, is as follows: ETGVTQSPTHLIKTRGQQVTLRCSSQSGHNTVSWYQQALGQGPQFIFQYYREEENGRGNFPPRFSGLQFPNYSSELNVNALELDDSALYLCASSEVGSLSTDTQYFGPGTRLTVL.

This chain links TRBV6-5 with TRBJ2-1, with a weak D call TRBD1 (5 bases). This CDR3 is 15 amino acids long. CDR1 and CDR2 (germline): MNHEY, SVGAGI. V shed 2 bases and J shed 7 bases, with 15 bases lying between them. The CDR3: CASSYSAWGANEQFF. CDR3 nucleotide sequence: TGTGCCAGCAGTTACAGCGCATGGGGCGCTAATGAGCAGTTCTTC.

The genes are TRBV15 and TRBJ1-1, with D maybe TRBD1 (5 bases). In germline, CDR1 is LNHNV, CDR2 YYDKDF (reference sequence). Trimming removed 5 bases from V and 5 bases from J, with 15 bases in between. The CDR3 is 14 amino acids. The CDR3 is CATSLQGPRTEAFF. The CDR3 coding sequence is TGTGCCACCAGCCTGCAGGGCCCCCGGACTGAAGCTTTCTTT.

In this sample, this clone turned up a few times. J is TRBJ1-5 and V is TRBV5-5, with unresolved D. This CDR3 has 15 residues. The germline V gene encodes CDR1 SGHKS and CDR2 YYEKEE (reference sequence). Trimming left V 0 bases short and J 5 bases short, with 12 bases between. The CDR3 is CASSLGPMLDQPQHF. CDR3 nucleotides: TGTGCCAGCAGCTTGGGGCCGATGCTAGATCAGCCCCAGCATTTT.

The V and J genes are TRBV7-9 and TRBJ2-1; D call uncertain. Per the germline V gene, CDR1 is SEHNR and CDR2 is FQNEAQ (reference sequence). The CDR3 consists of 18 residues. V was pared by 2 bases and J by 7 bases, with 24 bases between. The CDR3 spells CASSLLVVVSPRVNEQFF. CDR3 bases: TGTGCCAGCAGCTTATTAGTAGTCGTGTCACCCCGGGTAAATGAGCAGTTCTTC.

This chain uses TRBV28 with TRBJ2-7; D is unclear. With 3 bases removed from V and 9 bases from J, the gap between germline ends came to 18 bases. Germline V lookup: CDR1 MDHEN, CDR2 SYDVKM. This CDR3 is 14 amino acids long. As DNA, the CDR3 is TGTGCCAGCAGTTTGGTCGGAAGCGACCTGAGGCAGTACTTC. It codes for CASSLVGSDLRQYF.

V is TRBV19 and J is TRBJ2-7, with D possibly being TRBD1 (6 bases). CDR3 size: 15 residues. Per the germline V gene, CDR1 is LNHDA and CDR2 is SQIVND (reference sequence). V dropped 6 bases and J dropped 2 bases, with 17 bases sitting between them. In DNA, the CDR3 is TGTGCCAGTAGCTCCACTCCGGGACATCCCTACGAGCAGTACTTC. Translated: CASSSTPGHPYEQYF.

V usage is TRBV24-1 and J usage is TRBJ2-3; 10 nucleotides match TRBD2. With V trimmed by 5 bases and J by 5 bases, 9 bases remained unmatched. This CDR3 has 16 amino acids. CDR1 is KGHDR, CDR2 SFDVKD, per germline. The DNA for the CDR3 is TGTGCCACCAGTGTTTCAAGCGGGAGGGCCCAAGATACGCAGTATTTT. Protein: CATSVSSGRAQDTQYF.

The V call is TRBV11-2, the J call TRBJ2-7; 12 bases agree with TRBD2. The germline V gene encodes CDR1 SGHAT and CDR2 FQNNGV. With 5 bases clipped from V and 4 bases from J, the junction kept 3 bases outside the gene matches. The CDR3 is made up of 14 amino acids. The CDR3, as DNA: TGTGCCAGCAGCCCGACTAGCGGGAGTTACGAGCAGTACTTC. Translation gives CASSPTSGSYEQYF.

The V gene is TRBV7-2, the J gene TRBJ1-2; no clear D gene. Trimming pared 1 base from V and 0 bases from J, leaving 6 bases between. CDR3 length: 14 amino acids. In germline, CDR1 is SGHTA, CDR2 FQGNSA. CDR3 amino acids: CASSLGPANYGYTF. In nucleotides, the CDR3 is TGTGCCAGCAGCTTAGGTCCAGCTAACTATGGCTACACCTTC.

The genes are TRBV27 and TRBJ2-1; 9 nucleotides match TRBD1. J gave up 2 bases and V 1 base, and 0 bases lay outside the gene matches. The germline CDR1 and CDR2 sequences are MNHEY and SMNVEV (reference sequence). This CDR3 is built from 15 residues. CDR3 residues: CASSLWTGAYNEQFF. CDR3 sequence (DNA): TGTGCCAGCAGTTTATGGACAGGGGCCTACAATGAGCAGTTCTTC.

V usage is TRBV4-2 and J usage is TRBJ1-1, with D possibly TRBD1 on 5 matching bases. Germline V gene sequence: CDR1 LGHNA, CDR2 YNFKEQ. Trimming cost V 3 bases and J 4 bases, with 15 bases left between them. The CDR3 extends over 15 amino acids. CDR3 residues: CASSHELRVLTEAFF. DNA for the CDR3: TGTGCCAGCAGCCACGAGCTCAGGGTCCTCACTGAAGCTTTCTTT.

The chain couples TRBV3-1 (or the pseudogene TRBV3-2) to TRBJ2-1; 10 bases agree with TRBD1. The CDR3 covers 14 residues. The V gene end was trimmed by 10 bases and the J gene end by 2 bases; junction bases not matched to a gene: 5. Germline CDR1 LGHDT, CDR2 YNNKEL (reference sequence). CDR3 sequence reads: CATGTGEPYNEQFF. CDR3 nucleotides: TGTGCCACAGGGACAGGGGAACCCTACAATGAGCAGTTCTTC.

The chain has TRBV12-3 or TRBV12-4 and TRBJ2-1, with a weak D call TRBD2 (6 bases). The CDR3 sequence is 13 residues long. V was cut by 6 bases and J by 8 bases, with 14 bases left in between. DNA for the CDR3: TGTGCCAGCAGACCCCGGACTAAGCATGAGCAGTTCTTC. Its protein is CASRPRTKHEQFF.

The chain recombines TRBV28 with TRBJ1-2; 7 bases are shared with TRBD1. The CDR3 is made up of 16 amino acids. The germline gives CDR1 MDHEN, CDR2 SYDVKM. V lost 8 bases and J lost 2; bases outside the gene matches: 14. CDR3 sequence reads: CASRYPLQGRNYGYTF. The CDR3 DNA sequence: TGTGCCAGCCGTTATCCTCTACAGGGGCGCAACTATGGCTACACCTTC.

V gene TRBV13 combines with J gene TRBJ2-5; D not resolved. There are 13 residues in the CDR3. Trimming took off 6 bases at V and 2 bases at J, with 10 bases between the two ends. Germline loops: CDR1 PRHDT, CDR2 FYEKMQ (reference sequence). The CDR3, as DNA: TGTGCCAGCAGTTATCGTCAGCAAGAGACCCAGTACTTC. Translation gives CASSYRQQETQYF.

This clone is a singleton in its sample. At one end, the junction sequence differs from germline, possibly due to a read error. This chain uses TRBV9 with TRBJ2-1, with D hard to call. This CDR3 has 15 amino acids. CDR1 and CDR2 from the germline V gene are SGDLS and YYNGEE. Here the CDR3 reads CAGSVAPTQYNEQFF. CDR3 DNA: TGTGCCGGCAGCGTAGCCCCCACTCAATACAATGAGCAGTTCTTC. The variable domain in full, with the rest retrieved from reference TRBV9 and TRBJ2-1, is DSGVTQTPKHLITATGQRVTLRCSPRSGDLSVYWYQQSLDQGLQFLIQYYNGEERAKGNILERFSAQQFPDLHSELNLSSLELGDSALYFCAGSVAPTQYNEQFFGPGTRLTVL.